The 18 T cell receptor beta chains given below trace back to one sample, sequenced in a study of beta chain features in type 1 diabetes. Expressed TCRB transcripts were sequenced because the isolated RNA had all been reverse transcribed beforehand. This table comes from immunoSEQ multiplex PCR, and its TCRdb copy is limited to in-frame clones, with some not included. The profile shows roughly 300,000 clones, around 13% of them singletons. Sequences were obtained from central memory CD4+ T cells from blood. The receptors shown here come from a man aged 25-45 years in good health.

The chain couples TRBV14 to TRBJ2-6; D perhaps matches TRBD1 (7 bases). Trimming pared 1 base from V and 1 base from J, leaving 14 bases between. Per the germline V gene, CDR1 is SGHDN and CDR2 is FVKESK. The CDR3 contains 18 residues. In DNA, the CDR3 is TGTGCCAGCAGCCAAGCAGGGGGGAGGATATCTGGGGCCAACGTCCTGACTTTC. It is translated as CASSQAGGRISGANVLTF.

This clone has a handful of counts. The chain combines TRBV7-2 with TRBJ2-2; D is unresolved. This CDR3 has 16 amino acids. Germline V lookup: CDR1 SGHTA, CDR2 FQGNSA. V lost 2 bases, J lost 1 base, and 11 bases lay in between. The CDR3: CASSLLGVENTGELFF. The CDR3 region has the DNA TGTGCCAGCAGCTTACTCGGAGTAGAGAACACCGGGGAGCTGTTTTTT.

The rearrangement links TRBV5-1 to TRBJ2-1; tentatively, D is TRBD2 (5 bases). The CDR3 contains 15 residues. V lost 0 bases and J 7 bases, leaving 14 bases between the germline ends. CDR1 is SGHRS, CDR2 YFSETQ, per germline. CDR3 protein: CASSLERPTGNEQFF. CDR3 DNA sequence: TGCGCCAGCAGCTTGGAACGGCCTACGGGGAATGAGCAGTTCTTC.

This clone was counted only a few times. V is TRBV18 and J is TRBJ2-5, with D maybe TRBD1 (5 bases). CDR3 length: 15 amino acids. V was clipped by 3 bases and J by 5 bases, with 16 bases between them. Germline assignment: CDR1 KGHSH and CDR2 LQKENI. The CDR3 loop is CASSPRPRGVETQYF. CDR3 in DNA: TGTGCCAGCTCACCGCGACCAAGGGGTGTCGAGACCCAGTACTTC.

This clone came up a few times. The rearrangement uses TRBV5-1 and TRBJ2-3; the match to TRBD1 covers 9 bases. Germline CDR1 and CDR2: SGHRS and YFSETQ. Trimming cost V 4 bases and J 7 bases; bases outside gene matches: 13. This CDR3 has 16 amino acids. The CDR3 spells CASSPDPGQGRNTQYF. The CDR3 DNA is TGCGCCAGCAGCCCCGATCCGGGACAGGGTCGAAATACGCAGTATTTT.

The chain employs TRBV7-2 and TRBJ2-6, with D possibly TRBD1 on 5 matching bases. This CDR3 comprises 16 residues. V gave up 5 bases and J gave up 4 bases, with 15 bases separating them. The germline gives CDR1 SGHTA, CDR2 FQGNSA. As DNA, the CDR3 is TGTGCCAGCAGCCAAGGGGTGTCAGGGGGGGCCAACGTCCTGACTTTC. Its protein is CASSQGVSGGANVLTF. The full variable domain, its missing parts supplied by reference TRBV7-2 and TRBJ2-6, is GAGVSQSPSNKVTEKGKDVELRCDPISGHTALYWYRQSLGQGLEFLIYFQGNSAPDKSGLPSDRFSAERTGGSVSTLTIQRTQQEDSAVYLCASSQGVSGGANVLTFGAGSRLTVL.

The chain recombines TRBV30 with TRBJ1-5; 7 bases map to TRBD1. This CDR3 has 15 amino acids. Trimming cost V 1 base and J 3 bases; bases outside gene matches: 6. Germline-derived CDR1 and CDR2 are GTSNPN and SVGIG (reference sequence). DNA for the CDR3: TGTGCCTGGAGTGGACAGGGAGGGAACAATCAGCCCCAGCATTTT. Translation: CAWSGQGGNNQPQHF.

J is TRBJ1-2 and V is TRBV7-7; no definite D call. The CDR3 is 12 amino acids. Trimming pared 5 bases from V and 8 bases from J, leaving 12 bases between. Germline loops: CDR1 SSHAT, CDR2 FNYEAQ (reference sequence). CDR3 loop: CASSDVIGGYTF. In DNA form, the CDR3 reads TGTGCCAGCAGCGACGTAATAGGGGGCTACACCTTC.

Worth noting for this clone: Other DNA sequences in the sample encode the same CDR3. The chain links TRBV7-2 to TRBJ2-3; 9 bases are shared with TRBD1. J lost 1 base, V lost 5 bases, and 1 base had no gene match. This CDR3 contains 14 residues. Germline lookup yields CDR1 SGHTA and CDR2 FQGNSA. CDR3 amino acids: CASSRTGGTDTQYF. The CDR3 coding sequence is TGTGCCAGCAGCCGGACAGGGGGCACAGATACGCAGTATTTT. Looking up the rest from reference TRBV7-2 and TRBJ2-3 gives the full variable domain: GAGVSQSPSNKVTEKGKDVELRCDPISGHTALYWYRQSLGQGLEFLIYFQGNSAPDKSGLPSDRFSAERTGGSVSTLTIQRTQQEDSAVYLCASSRTGGTDTQYFGPGTRLTVL.

There are a few counts of this clone. The chain is built from TRBV5-8 and TRBJ2-3; D is undetermined. This CDR3 contains 14 residues. The germline V and J ends were trimmed by 2 bases and 2 bases, with 9 bases remaining between them. Per germline, CDR1 SGHTS and CDR2 YDEGEE. The CDR3 loop reads CASSLRPPTDTQYF. The CDR3 nucleotides read TGTGCCAGCAGCTTACGGCCCCCCACAGATACGCAGTATTTT.

V and J are TRBV4-3 and TRBJ1-1; no reliable D call. Per the germline V gene, CDR1 is LGHNA and CDR2 is YSLEER. Trimming cost V 0 bases and J 6 bases, with 14 bases left between them. This CDR3 is 15 amino acids long. The CDR3: CASSQDHYRAAEAFF. Written as DNA, the CDR3 is TGCGCCAGCAGCCAAGATCATTACAGAGCGGCTGAAGCTTTCTTT.

This clone was counted a few times. The J gene is TRBJ2-5, the V gene TRBV7-2, with TRBD2 matching 9 bases. V dropped 3 bases and J dropped 4; count of bases not matched to a gene: 3. CDR1 and CDR2 from the germline V gene are SGHTA and FQGNSA. The CDR3 contains 14 residues. The CDR3 is CASSFSGSRETQYF. CDR3 nucleotide sequence: TGTGCCAGCAGCTTTAGCGGGAGTAGAGAGACCCAGTACTTC.

There are a few counts of this clone. The chain has TRBV29-1 and TRBJ1-2, with TRBD1 matching over 7 bases. This CDR3 is built from 12 residues. Germline V CDR1 and CDR2: SQVTM, ANQGSEA. Trimming cost V 8 bases and J 6 bases; bases outside gene matches: 9. This CDR3 is CSFDRDFDGYTF. CDR3 nucleotide sequence: TGCAGCTTCGACAGGGACTTCGATGGCTACACCTTC.

V and J are TRBV11-2 and TRBJ2-5; weak D call: TRBD2 (5 bases). The germline V gene has CDR1 SGHAT and CDR2 FQNNGV. CDR3 length: 16 residues. Trimming shortened V by 1 base and J by 4 bases, and 16 bases separated the two germline ends. CDR3 nucleotide sequence: TGTGCCAGCAGCTTAGGGCGGGCGGCCTCGGGAGAGACCCAGTACTTC. It yields the protein CASSLGRAASGETQYF.

The chain carries TRBV6-5 and TRBJ1-2, with TRBD1 identical over 8 bases. Germline trimming cut 7 bases from V and 4 bases from J; bases unmatched to any gene: 5. CDR1 is MNHEY and CDR2 is SVGAGI in the germline V gene. The length of the CDR3 is 13 residues. CDR3 region: CASTDGTGYGYTF. The CDR3, as DNA: TGTGCCAGCACCGACGGGACAGGCTATGGCTACACCTTC.

This clone was found a few times. The rearrangement joins TRBV25-1 to TRBJ2-7; 7 bases line up with TRBD1. In germline, CDR1 is MGHDK, CDR2 SYGVNS. CDR3 length equals 16 residues. V was clipped by 3 bases and J by 4 bases; unmatched bases: 12. DNA for the CDR3: TGTGCCAGCAGTGAGAGGGGGCTAGTCCAAACTTACGAGCAGTACGTC. This sequence encodes CASSERGLVQTYEQYV.

The rearrangement uses TRBV28 and TRBJ2-5, with D tentatively TRBD1 (6 bases). This CDR3 region has 17 residues. The V end was cut by 2 bases, the J end by 1 base, with 17 bases between. CDR1 MDHEN and CDR2 SYDVKM come from the germline V gene. The CDR3 sequence is CASSLNGGGQLQETQYF. For the CDR3, the DNA is TGTGCCAGCAGTTTAAACGGAGGCGGACAGCTCCAAGAGACCCAGTACTTC.

This CDR3 reads CASSHGTGFHYEQYF. The CDR3 DNA reads as TGCGCCAGCAGCCACGGGACAGGGTTCCACTACGAGCAGTACTTC. This sequence joins TRBV4-3 and TRBJ2-7, with 9 bases fitting TRBD1. This CDR3 has 15 residues. Trimming cost V 3 bases and J 3 bases; bases outside gene matches: 6. The germline CDR1 and CDR2 sequences are LGHNA and YSLEER.